This TCR beta chain was identified during a study of blood T cell repertoires in COVID-19. Study-wide context: COVID-19 samples from acute and convalescent phases originated in the United States, Italy and Spain.

Here immunoSEQ multiplex PCR was the method, and the copy in TCRdb shows in-frame clones only, minus some. Of 200,000 or so clones in the sample, about 80% were seen once. Cohorts were based on clinical histories the participants reported. Two negative PCRs, clearance, or symptom resolution were required of recovered Cohort 3 donors. The junction had 5 bases not matched to a gene; V was cut back by 4 bases and J by 3 bases. Germline-derived CDR1 and CDR2 are LGHDT and YNNKEL (reference sequence). CDR3 length: 16 amino acids. This clone was picked up a small number of times. Sequenced sample: PBMCs or T cells enriched from blood (not recorded which). The rearrangement joins TRBV3-1 (or the pseudogene TRBV3-2) to TRBJ2-2; 10 nucleotides match TRBD1. The sequence was obtained from a man in his sixties who had recovered from COVID-19. DNA for the CDR3: TGTGCCAGCAGCCCCCGGGACAGGGGTGACACCGGGGAGCTGTTTTTT. Its protein is CASSPRDRGDTGELFF.